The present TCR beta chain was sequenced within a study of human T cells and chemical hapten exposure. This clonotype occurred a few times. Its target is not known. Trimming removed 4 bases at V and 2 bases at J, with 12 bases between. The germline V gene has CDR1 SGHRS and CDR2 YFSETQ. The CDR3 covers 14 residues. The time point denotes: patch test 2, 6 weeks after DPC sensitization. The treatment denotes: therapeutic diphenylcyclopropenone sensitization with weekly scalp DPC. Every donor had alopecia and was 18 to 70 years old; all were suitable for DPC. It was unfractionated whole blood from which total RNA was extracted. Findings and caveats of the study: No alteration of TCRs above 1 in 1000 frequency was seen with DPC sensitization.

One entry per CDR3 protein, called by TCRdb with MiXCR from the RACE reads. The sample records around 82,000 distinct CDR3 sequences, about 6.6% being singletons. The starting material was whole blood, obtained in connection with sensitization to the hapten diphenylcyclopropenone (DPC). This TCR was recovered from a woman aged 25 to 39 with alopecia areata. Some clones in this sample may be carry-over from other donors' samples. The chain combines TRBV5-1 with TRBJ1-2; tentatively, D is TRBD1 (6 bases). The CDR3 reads CASSGRTENYGYTF. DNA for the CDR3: TGCGCCAGCAGCGGTCGGACAGAGAACTATGGCTACACCTTC. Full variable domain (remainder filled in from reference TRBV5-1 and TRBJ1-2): KAGVTQTPRYLIKTRGQQVTLSCSPISGHRSVSWYQQTPGQGLQFLFEYFSETQRNKGNFPGRFSGRQFSNSRSEMNVSTLELGDSALYLCASSGRTENYGYTFGSGTRLTVV.